This T cell receptor beta chain is drawn from a study of T cell responses to AZD1222 COVID-19 vaccine. Data came from immunoSEQ multiplex PCR; TCRdb stores just in-frame clones and leaves some out. Altogether 100,000 to 150,000 clones are present, 85% to 90% being singletons, with the ten largest covering approximately 28%. The clonotype was recovered from an adult in good health. The input for sequencing was peripheral blood, taken on day 0 of AZD1222 vaccination.

The CDR3 is CASSQDGHYGYTF. The CDR3 bases are TGCGCCAGCAGCCAAGATGGACACTATGGCTACACCTTC. The chain is built from TRBV4-1 and TRBJ1-2, with unresolved D. Trimming took off 0 bases at V and 3 bases at J, with 5 bases between the two ends. The V gene's germline CDR1 is MGHRA and CDR2 YSYEKL. There are 13 residues in the CDR3.